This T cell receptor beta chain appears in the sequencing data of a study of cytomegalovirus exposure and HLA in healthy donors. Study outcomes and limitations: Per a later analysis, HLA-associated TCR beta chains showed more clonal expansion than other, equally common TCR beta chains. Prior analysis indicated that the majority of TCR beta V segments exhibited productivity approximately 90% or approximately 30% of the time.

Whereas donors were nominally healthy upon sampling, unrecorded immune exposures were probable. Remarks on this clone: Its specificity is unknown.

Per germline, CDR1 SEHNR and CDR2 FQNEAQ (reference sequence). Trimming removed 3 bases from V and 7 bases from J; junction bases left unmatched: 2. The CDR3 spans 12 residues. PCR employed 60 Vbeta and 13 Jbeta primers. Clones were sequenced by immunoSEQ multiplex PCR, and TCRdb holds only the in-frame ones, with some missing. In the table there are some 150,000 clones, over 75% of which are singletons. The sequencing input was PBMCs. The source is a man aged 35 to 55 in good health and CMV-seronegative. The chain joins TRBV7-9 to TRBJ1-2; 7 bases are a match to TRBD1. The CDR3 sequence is CASSFDRAGYTF. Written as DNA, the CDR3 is TGTGCCAGCAGCTTTGACAGGGCTGGCTACACCTTC.